Listed here are 4 T cell receptor beta chains from one sample, sequenced in a study of blood T cell repertoires in COVID-19. Produced via immunoSEQ multiplex PCR; TCRdb's table is partial and in-frame only. There are about 120,000 clones in the sample; 70% to 90% occur only once, and 3.8% lies in the top ten. The material sequenced was peripheral blood. The receptors here all came from a woman in her forties or fifties with acute or convalescent COVID-19.

This clone was seen just once. J is TRBJ1-5 and V is TRBV19; perhaps TRBD1 as D (6 bases). Germline values: CDR1 LNHDA, CDR2 SQIVND (reference sequence). This CDR3 is built from 15 residues. Trimming left V 6 bases short and J 1 base short, with 13 bases between. The CDR3 coding sequence is TGTGCCAGTAGACCTCGGGGGGCGAGCAATCAGCCCCAGCATTTT. This encodes CASRPRGASNQPQHF.

The chain carries TRBV12-1 and TRBJ2-3; the table's D call TRBD2 went unverified against the DNA. TRBV12-1 is a pseudogene. There are 16 residues in the CDR3. In DNA, the CDR3 is TGTGCCAGCAGCGTAGTTCGAGGAGGGGGGGCAGATACGCAGTATTTT. Amino acids: CASSVVRGGGADTQYF.

This clone has only a few counts. The gene calls are TRBV19 and TRBJ1-5, with D unresolved. CDR3 length equals 15 residues. CDR1 and CDR2 from the germline V gene are LNHDA and SQIVND (reference sequence). V lost 5 bases and J lost 4, with 15 bases in between. The CDR3: CASSADGKLNQPQHF. The CDR3, as DNA: TGTGCCAGTAGTGCTGACGGGAAGCTAAATCAGCCCCAGCATTTT.

The chain has TRBV30 and TRBJ1-5, with D possibly TRBD1 on 6 matching bases. V was trimmed by 1 base and J by 3 bases, leaving 10 bases between them. CDR1 is GTSNPN and CDR2 is SVGIG in the germline V gene (reference sequence). The CDR3 spans 14 residues. Here the CDR3 DNA reads TGTGCCTGGAGTGAGGGGGTTCTCAATCAGCCCCAGCATTTT. This translates into CAWSEGVLNQPQHF.